This T cell receptor (beta chain) was captured by sequencing in a study of early T cells in non-severe SARS-CoV-2 infection. TCRdb ran MiXCR on the 5' RACE reads and lists one entry per CDR3 protein. The table shows 80,000 to 95,000 distinct CDR3 sequences, with approximately 17% occurring only once. Trimming took 0 bases from V and 3 from J, leaving 13 bases between them. CDR3 length: 15 amino acids. From germline, CDR1 is SGHRS and CDR2 YFSETQ. The J gene is TRBJ2-7, the V gene TRBV5-1; D not resolved. This TCR was recovered from an adult who was a healthcare worker with PCR-confirmed SARS-CoV-2 infection or an uninfected control (not recorded which). Specimen: whole blood, collected at baseline. DNA for the CDR3: TGCGCCAGCAGCTTGGGGACCAGCAGTTTCTACGAGCAGTACTTC. Residues: CASSLGTSSFYEQYF.